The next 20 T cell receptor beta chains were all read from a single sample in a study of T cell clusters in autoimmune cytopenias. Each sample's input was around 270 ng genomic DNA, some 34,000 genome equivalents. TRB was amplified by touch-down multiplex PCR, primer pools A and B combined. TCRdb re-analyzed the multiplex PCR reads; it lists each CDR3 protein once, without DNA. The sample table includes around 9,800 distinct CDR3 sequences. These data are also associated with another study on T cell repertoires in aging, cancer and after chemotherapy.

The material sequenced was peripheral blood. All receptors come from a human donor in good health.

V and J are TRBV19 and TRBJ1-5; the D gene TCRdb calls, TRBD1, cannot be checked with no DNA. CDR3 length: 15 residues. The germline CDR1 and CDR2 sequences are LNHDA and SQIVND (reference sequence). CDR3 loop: CASRGGGQANQPQHF. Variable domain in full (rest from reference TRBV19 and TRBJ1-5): DGGITQSPKYLFRKEGQNVTLSCEQNLNHDAMYWYRQDPGQGLRLIYYSQIVNDFQKGDIAEGYSVSREKKESFPLTVTSAQKNPTAFYLCASRGGGQANQPQHFGDGTRLSIL.

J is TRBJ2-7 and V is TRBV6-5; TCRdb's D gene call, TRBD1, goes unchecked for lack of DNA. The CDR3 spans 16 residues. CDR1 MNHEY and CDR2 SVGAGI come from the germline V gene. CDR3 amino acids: CASSYRGAGGRNEQYF.

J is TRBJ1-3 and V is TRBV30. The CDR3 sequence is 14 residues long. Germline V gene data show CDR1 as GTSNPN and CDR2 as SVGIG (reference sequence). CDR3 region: CAWSVPSSGNTIYF. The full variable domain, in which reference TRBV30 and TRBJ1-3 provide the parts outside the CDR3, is SQTIHQWPATLVQPVGSPLSLECTVEGTSNPNLYWYRQAAGRGLQLLFYSVGIGQISSEVPQNLSASRPQDRQFILSSKKLLLSDSGFYLCAWSVPSSGNTIYFGEGSWLTVV.

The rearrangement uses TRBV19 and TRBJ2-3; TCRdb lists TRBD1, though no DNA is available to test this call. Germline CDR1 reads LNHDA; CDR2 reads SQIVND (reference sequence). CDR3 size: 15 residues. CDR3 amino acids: CASSPGGISTDTQYF.

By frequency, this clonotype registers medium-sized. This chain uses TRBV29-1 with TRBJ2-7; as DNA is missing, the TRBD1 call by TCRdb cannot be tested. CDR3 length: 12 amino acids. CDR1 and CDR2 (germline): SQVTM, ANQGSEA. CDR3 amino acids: CSVGDTAYEQYF.

The CDR3 loop reads CASSLSMTRSSYNSPLHF. The chain links TRBV27 to TRBJ1-6. This CDR3 is built from 18 residues. Germline assignment: CDR1 MNHEY and CDR2 SMNVEV (reference sequence).

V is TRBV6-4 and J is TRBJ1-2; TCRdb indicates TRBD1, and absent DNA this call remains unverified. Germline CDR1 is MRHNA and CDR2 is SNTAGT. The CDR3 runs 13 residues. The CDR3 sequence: CASSAGNSLGYTF.

CDR3 residues: CASSLIPSNEQFF. This sequence joins TRBV5-4 and TRBJ2-1. CDR3 length equals 13 residues. Germline assignment: CDR1 SGHNT and CDR2 YYREEE (reference sequence).

Here the CDR3 reads CASSPWHSILSGANVLTF. V usage is TRBV5-4 and J usage is TRBJ2-6; no DNA is available, so the TRBD1 call from TCRdb remains unchecked. The CDR3 spans 18 residues. Germline loops: CDR1 SGHNT, CDR2 YYREEE (reference sequence).

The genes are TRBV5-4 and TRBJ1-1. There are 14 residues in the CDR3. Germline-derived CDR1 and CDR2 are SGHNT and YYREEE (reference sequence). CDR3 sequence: CASSSALYPMEAFF.

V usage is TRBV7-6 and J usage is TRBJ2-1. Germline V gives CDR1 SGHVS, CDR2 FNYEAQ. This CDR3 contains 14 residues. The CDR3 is CASSSAGLYNEQFF.

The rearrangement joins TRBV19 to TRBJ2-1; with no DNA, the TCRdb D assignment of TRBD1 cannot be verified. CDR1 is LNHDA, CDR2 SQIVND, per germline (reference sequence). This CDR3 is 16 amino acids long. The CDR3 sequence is CASSTRDRGTYNEQFF.

This chain's CDR3 is CASSITSGSTDTQYF. J is TRBJ2-3 and V is TRBV19; TCRdb indicates TRBD2, and absent DNA this call remains unverified. The germline gives CDR1 LNHDA, CDR2 SQIVND (reference sequence). This CDR3 is 15 amino acids long.

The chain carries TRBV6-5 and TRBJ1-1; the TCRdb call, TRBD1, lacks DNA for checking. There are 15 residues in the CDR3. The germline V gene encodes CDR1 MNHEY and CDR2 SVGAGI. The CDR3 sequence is CASSREMWGGPEAFF.

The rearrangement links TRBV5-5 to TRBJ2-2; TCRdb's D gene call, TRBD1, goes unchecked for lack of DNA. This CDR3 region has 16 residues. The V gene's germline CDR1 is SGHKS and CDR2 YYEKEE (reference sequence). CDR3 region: CASSLRPGYNTGELFF.

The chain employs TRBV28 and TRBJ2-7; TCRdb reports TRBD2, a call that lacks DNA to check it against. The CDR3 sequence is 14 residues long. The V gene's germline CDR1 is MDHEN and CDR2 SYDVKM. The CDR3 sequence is CASSFAGGGDEQYF.

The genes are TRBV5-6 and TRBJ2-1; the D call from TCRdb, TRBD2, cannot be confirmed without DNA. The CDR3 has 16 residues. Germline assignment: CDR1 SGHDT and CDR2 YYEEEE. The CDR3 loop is CASSGSGSRSYNEQFF.

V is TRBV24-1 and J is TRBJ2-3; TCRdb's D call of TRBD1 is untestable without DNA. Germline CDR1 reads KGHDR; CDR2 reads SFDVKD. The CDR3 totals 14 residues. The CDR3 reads CATSGDRGFNTQYF.

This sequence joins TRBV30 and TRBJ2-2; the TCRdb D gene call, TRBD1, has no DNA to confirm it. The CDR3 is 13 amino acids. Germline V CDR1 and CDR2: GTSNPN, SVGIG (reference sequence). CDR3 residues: CAWQGSGTGELFF.

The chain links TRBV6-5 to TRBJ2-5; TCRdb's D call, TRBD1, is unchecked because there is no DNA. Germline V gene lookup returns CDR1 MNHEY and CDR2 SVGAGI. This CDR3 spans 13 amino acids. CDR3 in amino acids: CASRLQGDKEQYF.